This entry lists 9 T cell receptor beta chains sequenced from one sample in a study of OX40 agonist ivuxolimab in advanced cancers. Clones were sequenced by immunoSEQ multiplex PCR, and TCRdb holds only the in-frame ones, with some missing. The sample has 55,000 to 75,000 clones; approximately 84% are singletons. Material: CD4+ or CD8+ T cells sorted from blood, obtained in a trial of the OX40 agonist ivuxolimab. These receptors originate from an adult with an advanced solid tumor such as melanoma, head and neck, liver or kidney cancer.

The V gene is TRBV30, the J gene TRBJ2-5; a weak D match, TRBD2 (5 bases). V was clipped by 4 bases and J by 3 bases, with 15 bases between them. Germline CDR1 reads GTSNPN; CDR2 reads SVGIG (reference sequence). CDR3 length: 14 residues. CDR3 protein: CAWNPAELKETQYF. CDR3 sequence (DNA): TGTGCCTGGAATCCAGCGGAGCTCAAAGAGACCCAGTACTTC.

The chain combines TRBV4-1 with TRBJ1-2; 7 positions agree with TRBD1. Germline V CDR1 and CDR2: MGHRA, YSYEKL. This CDR3 region has 14 residues. Losses at the gene ends were 2 bases for V and 4 bases for J; bases not matched to a gene: 4. The DNA for the CDR3 is TGCGCCAGCAGCCAACGGGGACAGCCCTATGGCTACACCTTC. It yields the protein CASSQRGQPYGYTF.

The chain joins TRBV5-1 to TRBJ2-4; D assignment may be TRBD1 or TRBD2 (5 bases each). The CDR3 is 13 amino acids. V was trimmed by 0 bases and J by 9 bases, leaving 10 bases between them. Germline lookup yields CDR1 SGHRS and CDR2 YFSETQ. DNA for the CDR3: TGCGCCAGCAGCTTGGAAGGTGGGGGCATTCAGTACTTC. Translation gives CASSLEGGGIQYF.

The V and J genes are TRBV29-1 and TRBJ1-1; 7 bases are a match to TRBD1. V trimming: 7 bases; J trimming: 3 bases; junction bases outside the gene matches: 5. CDR3 length: 12 residues. CDR1 SQVTM and CDR2 ANQGSEA come from the germline V gene. CDR3 nucleotide sequence: TGCAGCGGGGACAGTACCTACACTGAAGCTTTCTTT. Translated, it gives CSGDSTYTEAFF.

This sequence joins TRBV19 and TRBJ1-5; 8 nucleotides match TRBD1. This CDR3 region has 15 residues. Trimming removed 3 bases from V and 5 bases from J; junction bases left unmatched: 6. Germline CDR1 is LNHDA and CDR2 is SQIVND (reference sequence). The CDR3 loop is CASSMGPRGHQPQHF. DNA for the CDR3: TGTGCCAGTAGTATGGGGCCCAGGGGGCATCAGCCCCAGCATTTT.

The chain employs TRBV19 and TRBJ1-1; no clear D gene. Trimming left V 8 bases short and J 4 bases short, with 14 bases between. From germline, CDR1 is LNHDA and CDR2 SQIVND (reference sequence). The CDR3 has 13 amino acids. CDR3 bases: TGTGCCAGTTTTGGTTTCCTGGGCACTGAAGCTTTCTTT. Translated, it gives CASFGFLGTEAFF.

This clone was seen more than once but under ten times. The chain is built from TRBV7-6 and TRBJ1-5, with 12 bases that match TRBD1. The CDR3 has 17 amino acids. V was pared by 1 base and J by 5 bases, with 6 bases of the junction left unmatched. Germline-derived CDR1 and CDR2 are SGHVS and FNYEAQ. The CDR3 coding sequence is TGTGCCAGCAGCTTAGGAGTGGGACAGGGGGCCGATCAGCCCCAGCATTTT. Translated, it gives CASSLGVGQGADQPQHF.

In this sample, this clone turned up once. The CDR3 here is CSVEPFHGYTF. CDR3 sequence (DNA): TGCAGCGTTGAGCCTTTCCATGGCTACACCTTC. The chain combines TRBV29-1 with TRBJ1-2; D unresolved. This CDR3 has 11 residues. Trimming cost V 3 bases and J 6 bases, with 8 bases left between them. The germline V gene has CDR1 SQVTM and CDR2 ANQGSEA.

V usage is TRBV11-1 and J usage is TRBJ2-7, with 7 bases fitting TRBD1. The ends lost 6 bases at V and 6 bases at J; junction bases unmatched: 11. CDR1 and CDR2 from the germline V gene are SGHAT and FQDESV (reference sequence). The CDR3 has 14 residues. The CDR3 DNA reads as TGTGCCAGCAGTACCGGGACAGTGGGACGCGAGCAGTACTTC. This sequence encodes CASSTGTVGREQYF.